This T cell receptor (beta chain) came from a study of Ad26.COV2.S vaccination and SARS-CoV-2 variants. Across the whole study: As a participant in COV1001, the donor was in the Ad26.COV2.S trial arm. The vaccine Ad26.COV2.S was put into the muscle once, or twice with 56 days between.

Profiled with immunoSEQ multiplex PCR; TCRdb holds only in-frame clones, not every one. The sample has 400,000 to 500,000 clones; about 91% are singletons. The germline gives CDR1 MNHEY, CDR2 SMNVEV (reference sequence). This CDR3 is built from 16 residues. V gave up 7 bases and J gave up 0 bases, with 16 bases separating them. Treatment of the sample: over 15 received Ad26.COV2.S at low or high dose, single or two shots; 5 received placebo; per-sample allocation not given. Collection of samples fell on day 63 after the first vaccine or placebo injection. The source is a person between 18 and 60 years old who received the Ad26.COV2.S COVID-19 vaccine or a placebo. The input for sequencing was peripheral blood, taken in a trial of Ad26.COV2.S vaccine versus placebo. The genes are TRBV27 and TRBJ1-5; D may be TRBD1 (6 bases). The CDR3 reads CASTLQGFHSNQPQHF. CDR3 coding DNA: TGTGCCAGCACCCTACAGGGTTTCCATAGCAATCAGCCCCAGCATTTT.